This T cell receptor beta chain was sequenced in a study of early T cells in non-severe SARS-CoV-2 infection. Overall study: The chains were unpaired, and the sequenced material was bulk RNA from unsorted whole blood. General study points: VDJdb matching, biased toward anti-spike CD8 responses, missed private and CD4 specificities.

This clonotype came up many times. Its antigen is still unknown. Each single cDNA molecule received a unique molecular identifier. TCRdb itself ran the 5' RACE reads through MiXCR, one entry per CDR3 protein. The table has some 30,000 distinct CDR3 sequences, 9% to 9.5% seen once. The V gene's germline CDR1 is SNHLY and CDR2 FYNNEI. The CDR3 covers 12 residues. V was trimmed by 5 bases and J by 6 bases, leaving 11 bases between them. The V gene is TRBV2, the J gene TRBJ2-7; no definite D call. The TCR comes from an adult who was a healthcare worker with PCR-confirmed SARS-CoV-2 infection or an uninfected control (not recorded which). The source material was whole blood. CDR3: CASSPRRTEQYF. In nucleotides, the CDR3 is TGTGCCAGCAGTCCAAGACGGACCGAGCAGTACTTC.